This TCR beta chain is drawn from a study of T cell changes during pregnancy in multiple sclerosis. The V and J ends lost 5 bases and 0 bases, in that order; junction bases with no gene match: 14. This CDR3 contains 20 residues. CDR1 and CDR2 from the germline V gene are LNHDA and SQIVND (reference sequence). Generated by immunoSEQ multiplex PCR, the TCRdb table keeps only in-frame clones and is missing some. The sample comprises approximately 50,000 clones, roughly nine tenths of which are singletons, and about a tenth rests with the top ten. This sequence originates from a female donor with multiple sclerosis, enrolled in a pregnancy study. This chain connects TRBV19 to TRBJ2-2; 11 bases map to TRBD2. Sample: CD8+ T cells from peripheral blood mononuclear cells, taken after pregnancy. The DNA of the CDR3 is TGTGCCAGTAGTGCCTTTGATCTAGCGGGGGGACTTGCGAACACCGGGGAGCTGTTTTTT. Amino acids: CASSAFDLAGGLANTGELFF.